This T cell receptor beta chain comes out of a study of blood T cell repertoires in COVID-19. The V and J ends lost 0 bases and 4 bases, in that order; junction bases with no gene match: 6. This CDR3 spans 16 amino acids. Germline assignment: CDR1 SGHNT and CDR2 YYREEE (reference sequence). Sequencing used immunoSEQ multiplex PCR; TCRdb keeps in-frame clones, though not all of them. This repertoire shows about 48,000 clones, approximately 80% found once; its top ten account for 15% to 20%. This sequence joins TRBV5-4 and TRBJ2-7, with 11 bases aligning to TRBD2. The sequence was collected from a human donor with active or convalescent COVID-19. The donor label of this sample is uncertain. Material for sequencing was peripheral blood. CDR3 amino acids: CASSLAQGLAVYEQYF. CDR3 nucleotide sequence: TGTGCCAGCAGCTTGGCCCAGGGACTAGCGGTTTACGAGCAGTACTTC.